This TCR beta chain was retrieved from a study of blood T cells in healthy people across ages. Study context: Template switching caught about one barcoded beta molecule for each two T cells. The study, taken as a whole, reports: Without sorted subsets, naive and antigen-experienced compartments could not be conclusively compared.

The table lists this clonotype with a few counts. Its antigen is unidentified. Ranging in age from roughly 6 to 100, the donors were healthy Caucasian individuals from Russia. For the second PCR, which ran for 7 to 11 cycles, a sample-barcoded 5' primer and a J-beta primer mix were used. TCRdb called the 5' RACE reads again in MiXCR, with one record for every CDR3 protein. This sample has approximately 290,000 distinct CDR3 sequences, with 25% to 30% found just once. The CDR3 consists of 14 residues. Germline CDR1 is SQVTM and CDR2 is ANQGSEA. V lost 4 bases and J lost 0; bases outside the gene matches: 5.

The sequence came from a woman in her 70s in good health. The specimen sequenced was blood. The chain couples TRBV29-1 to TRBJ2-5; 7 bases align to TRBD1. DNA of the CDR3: TGCAGCGTTGCGGGACAGATTTACCAAGAGACCCAGTACTTC. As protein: CSVAGQIYQETQYF.